The 27 T cell receptor beta chains below were found in one sample sequenced in a study of tumor and adjacent non-tumor tissue in lung cancer. A modified ARM-PCR protocol with three rounds of nested PCR amplified TCRbeta. One entry per CDR3 protein, called by TCRdb with MiXCR from the multiplex PCR reads. The sample holds about 110,000 distinct CDR3 sequences, approximately 87% seen once. No cell sorting was done before RNA was extracted from the tissue. The source material was lung tumor tissue. These receptor sequences come from a man aged 65 to 85 with non-small cell lung cancer.

This clonotype was detected ten times or more. This chain connects TRBV5-1 to TRBJ2-5, with TRBD2 as a possible D gene (6 bases). Germline CDR1 reads SGHRS; CDR2 reads YFSETQ. V gave up 1 base and J gave up 5 bases, with 15 bases separating them. The CDR3 extends over 15 amino acids. The CDR3 loop reads CASSLRLARTETQYF. In DNA form, the CDR3 reads TGCGCCAGCAGCTTGCGCCTAGCGCGTACGGAGACCCAGTACTTC. The variable domain in full, with the rest retrieved from reference TRBV5-1 and TRBJ2-5, is KAGVTQTPRYLIKTRGQQVTLSCSPISGHRSVSWYQQTPGQGLQFLFEYFSETQRNKGNFPGRFSGRQFSNSRSEMNVSTLELGDSALYLCASSLRLARTETQYFGPGTRLLVL.

Regarding this clonotype: Likely a read error: the CDR3 ends without its conserved phenylalanine or tryptophan. The chain joins TRBV6-2 or TRBV6-3 to TRBJ2-1; possible D gene TRBD2, 6 bases. The V end lost 6 bases, the J end lost 4 bases, and 19 bases lay between the germline ends. The CDR3 has 16 amino acids. Looked up from germline, CDR1 is MNHEY and CDR2 is SVGEGT. As DNA, the CDR3 is TGTGCCAGCAGCACGCACGGGAGCCGCTCTTACAATGAGCAGTTCTTG. Protein product: CASSTHGSRSYNEQFL.

This clonotype appeared a few times. In this CDR3 the conserved last residue, phenylalanine or tryptophan, is missing, so a read error is likely. The chain combines TRBV12-3 or TRBV12-4 with TRBJ2-1; weak D call: TRBD1 (6 bases). This CDR3 is 17 amino acids long. The CDR3 coding sequence is TGTGCCGGCAGTTTAGGACAGCCGGTTACTTACCACAATGAGCAGTTCCTC. As protein: CAGSLGQPVTYHNEQFL.

In the case of this clonotype: At one end the junction does not follow the germline gene, possibly because of a read error. The chain links TRBV11-2 to TRBJ2-1, with a weak D call TRBD1 (5 bases). Germline V lookup: CDR1 SGHAT, CDR2 FQNNGV. The CDR3 is made up of 14 amino acids. CDR3 sequence: CTRSLTRQYNVQFF. As DNA, the CDR3 is TGTACCAGAAGCTTAACGAGACAGTACAATGTGCAGTTCTTC.

This clonotype was found once. Germline is not matched at one junction end, which may reflect a read error. The chain links TRBV11-2 to TRBJ2-1; the D gene is possibly TRBD2 (6 bases). CDR3 size: 18 residues. Germline V CDR1 and CDR2: SGHAT, FQNNGV. CDR3 nucleotide sequence: TGTGCCAGCAGCGTGCATGTGCGGGACTGGGCCTCCTTCAATGAGCAGTTCTTC. Translating it yields CASSVHVRDWASFNEQFF.

The rearrangement joins TRBV6-1 to TRBJ2-5, with D possibly called TRBD1 or TRBD2 (8 bases each). Germline V CDR1 and CDR2: MNHNS, SASEGT. The germline V and J ends were trimmed by 10 bases and 5 bases, with 20 bases remaining between them. There are 14 residues in the CDR3. CDR3 coding DNA: TGTGCCATCATAGCAGGGGGCGGGGGGGAGACCCAGTACTTC. This gives the protein CAIIAGGGGETQYF.

A remark on this clonotype: This may stem from a read error, because a much larger clone lies one nucleotide away. This chain joins TRBV30 and TRBJ1-2; D might be TRBD1 (6 bases). This CDR3 contains 11 residues. CDR1 GTSNPN and CDR2 SVGIG come from the germline V gene (reference sequence). V was shortened by 5 bases and J by 3 bases, with 7 bases between the two germline ends. This chain's CDR3 is CAWGGHYGYTF. CDR3 DNA sequence: TGTGCCTGGGGGGGCCACTATGGCTACACCTTC.

As regards this clonotype: This could be a read error, since a much larger clone is one nucleotide away. The chain joins TRBV11-2 to TRBJ1-5; unclear D gene. The CDR3 is made up of 14 amino acids. Per the germline V gene, CDR1 is SGHAT and CDR2 is FQNNGV. The CDR3 loop is CPSSSSWGNQPQHF. CDR3 nucleotides: TGTCCCAGCAGCTCTTCCTGGGGAAATCAGCCCCAGCATTTT.

Concerning this clonotype: At one end, the junction sequence differs from germline, possibly due to a read error. The rearrangement uses TRBV7-8 and TRBJ1-2; 7 bases agree with TRBD1. Per germline, CDR1 SGHVS and CDR2 FQNEAQ. This CDR3 contains 15 residues. CDR3 DNA: TGTGGCAGCGGCCTAATTCGACAGGGTACCTTTGGCTACACCTTC. It yields the protein CGSGLIRQGTFGYTF.

Turning to this clonotype: At one boundary the junction diverges from the germline segment, which might be a read error. CDR3 sequence: CASNQVAWSNQPQHF. CDR3 in DNA: TGCGCCAGCAACCAAGTCGCATGGAGCAATCAGCCACAACATTTT. The J gene is TRBJ1-5, the V gene TRBV4-1; D is unclear. Per germline, CDR1 MGHRA and CDR2 YSYEKL. CDR3 length: 15 amino acids.

The rearrangement uses TRBV20-1 and TRBJ2-1, with 10 bases aligning to TRBD2. Germline V gene data show CDR1 as DFQATT and CDR2 as SNEGSKA (reference sequence). The J segment lost 0 bases and the V segment lost 6 bases, leaving 8 bases of the junction unmatched. The CDR3 sequence is 16 residues long. For the CDR3, the DNA is TGCAGTGCAGACGGACTAGCGGACAGCTCCTACAATGAGCAGTTCTTC. Its protein is CSADGLADSSYNEQFF.

The J gene is TRBJ2-1, the V gene TRBV5-6, with D tentatively TRBD1 (5 bases). This CDR3 has 16 residues. Trimming took off 10 bases at V and 1 base at J, with 21 bases between the two ends. CDR1 and CDR2 (germline): SGHDT, YYEEEE. The DNA for the CDR3 is TGTGCCTTCAGCTTGGGATTCCAGGGTTCCTACAATGAGCAGTTCTTC. It yields the protein CAFSLGFQGSYNEQFF.

On this clonotype itself: Given the absence of the conserved phenylalanine or tryptophan at the CDR3 end, a read error is likely. The chain combines TRBV6-5 with TRBJ1-2; D gene uncertain. Germline CDR1 reads MNHEY; CDR2 reads SVGAGI. Trimming shortened V by 3 bases and J by 8 bases, and 13 bases separated the two germline ends. This CDR3 is built from 13 residues. The CDR3 protein is CASSYSGQLGYTL. The CDR3 bases are TGTGCCAGCAGTTATTCGGGCCAATTGGGCTACACCCTC.

This clonotype was recorded a few times. This chain joins TRBV11-1 and TRBJ2-1; D may be TRBD1 (6 bases). The germline CDR1 and CDR2 sequences are SGHAT and FQDESV (reference sequence). The CDR3 is made up of 16 amino acids. V was shortened by 1 base and J by 9 bases, with 19 bases between the two germline ends. CDR3 bases: TGTGCCAGCAGCTTAGTTGGGTTCAGGGGTGCGGGTGAGCAGTTCTTC. Amino acids: CASSLVGFRGAGEQFF. Full variable domain (missing parts from reference TRBV11-1 and TRBJ2-1): EAEVAQSPRYKITEKSQAVAFWCDPISGHATLYWYRQILGQGPELLVQFQDESVVDDSQLPKDRFSAERLKGVDSTLKIQPAELGDSAMYLCASSLVGFRGAGEQFFGPGTRLTVL.

A note on this clonotype: The junction departs from germline at one end; a sequencing error may be responsible. In DNA form, the CDR3 reads TGTGCCAGCAACAGAGGCACTTACAATGTGCAGTTCTTC. The encoded protein is CASNRGTYNVQFF. The gene calls are TRBV6-2 or TRBV6-3 and TRBJ2-1; the D is unclear. This CDR3 has 13 amino acids. Looked up from germline, CDR1 is MNHEY and CDR2 is SVGEGT.

Comments on this clonotype: The germline gene is not matched at one end of the junction; a read error may be the cause. The chain couples TRBV10-2 to TRBJ1-6; D unclear. The CDR3 covers 16 residues. In germline, CDR1 is WSHSY, CDR2 SAAADI. CDR3 loop: CPSGSQLGVNNSPLPF. The CDR3 DNA follows: TGCCCCAGCGGCTCACAATTGGGCGTTAATAATTCACCCCTCCCCTTT.

Concerning this clonotype: One end of the junction is discordant with germline, which a read error may explain. The chain is built from TRBV12-3 or TRBV12-4 and TRBJ1-1, with D possibly being TRBD1 (6 bases). The CDR3 is 12 residues long. Here the CDR3 DNA reads TGTGTCAGCAAGGGAGGGGACACTGAGCCTTTCTTT. Translated, it gives CVSKGGDTEPFF.

This clonotype was detected ten times or more. The J gene is TRBJ2-2, the V gene TRBV6-5; D not resolved. This CDR3 has 14 amino acids. CDR1 is MNHEY and CDR2 is SVGAGI in the germline V gene. The ends were cut back, 1 base at V and 2 bases at J, with 5 bases in the middle. Here the CDR3 reads CASSYWPNTGELFF. Written as DNA, the CDR3 is TGTGCCAGCAGTTACTGGCCAAACACCGGGGAGCTGTTTTTT.

In the case of this clonotype: This sequence may be a read error, since a much larger clone differs from it by one base. This chain links TRBV20-1 with TRBJ1-1; D is ambiguous. Germline V gives CDR1 DFQATT, CDR2 SNEGSKA (reference sequence). The CDR3 extends over 14 amino acids. The CDR3 region is CSARDLTSGTEVFF. DNA of the CDR3: TGCAGTGCTAGAGATCTGACCTCGGGCACTGAAGTTTTCTTT.

A remark on this clonotype: The conserved final phenylalanine or tryptophan is absent from the CDR3, which likely points to a read error. No DNA is shown, since the ends of the CDR3 on it are uncertain; the CDR3 is the one TCRdb lists. The chain recombines TRBV11-2 with TRBJ2-1; no check of the table's D call, TRBD1, against the DNA was made. Termini included, the CDR3 measures 18 amino acids. Germline lookup yields CDR1 SGHAT and CDR2 FQNNGV. The CDR3: CASSLHVLDWASYNEEFL.

The chain combines TRBV13 with TRBJ2-7; perhaps TRBD2 as D (6 bases). CDR3 size: 13 residues. The germline V and J ends were trimmed by 9 bases and 5 bases, with 17 bases remaining between them. The V gene's germline CDR1 is PRHDT and CDR2 FYEKMQ (reference sequence). This CDR3 is CARGSTTGDEQYF. CDR3 in DNA: TGTGCCAGGGGCTCAACAACGGGGGACGAGCAGTACTTC.

This clonotype was detected many times. CDR3 residues: CASSQDGTFAYEQYF. CDR3 nucleotide sequence: TGCGCCAGCAGCCAAGATGGGACCTTCGCCTACGAGCAGTACTTC. The chain joins TRBV4-1 to TRBJ2-7; D is perhaps TRBD1 or TRBD2 (5 bases each). Germline lookup yields CDR1 MGHRA and CDR2 YSYEKL. The V end was cut by 0 bases, the J end by 2 bases, with 11 bases between. The CDR3 consists of 15 residues.

The V call is TRBV6-5, the J call TRBJ2-1; 11 bases agree with TRBD2. CDR3 size: 15 residues. Trimming cost V 7 bases and J 15 bases; bases outside gene matches: 17. Germline CDR1 and CDR2: MNHEY and SVGAGI. Written as DNA, the CDR3 is TGTGCCAGCATTTATCTTGGCGGTAGCGGGAGGGCGGCGTTCTTC. Its protein is CASIYLGGSGRAAFF.

As for this clonotype: A clone one base away is much larger, so this may be a read error. The chain uses TRBV20-1 and TRBJ2-7; D possibly matches TRBD1 or TRBD2 (5 bases each). Germline CDR1 is DFQATT and CDR2 is SNEGSKA (reference sequence). The V gene lost 8 bases and the J gene lost 0 bases, with 17 bases spanning the gap. This CDR3 spans 14 amino acids. The DNA for the CDR3 is TGCAGTACCGGGGACCCTGGGAGCTCCTACGAGCAGTACTTC. It yields the protein CSTGDPGSSYEQYF.

Concerning this clonotype: A junction boundary mismatches the germline segment, possibly from a read error. This rearrangement joins TRBV6-2 or TRBV6-3 to TRBJ2-1; the D gene could be TRBD1 or TRBD2 (6 bases each). Germline V gives CDR1 MNHEY, CDR2 SVGEGT. The CDR3 length is 15 residues. The CDR3 loop reads CVSSYLRGLLHEQFF. The DNA of the CDR3 is TGTGTCAGCAGTTACCTTCGGGGGCTGCTACATGAACAGTTCTTC.

This chain uses TRBV28 with TRBJ2-6; tentatively, D is TRBD1 (5 bases). The germline gives CDR1 MDHEN, CDR2 SYDVKM. The CDR3 contains 16 residues. CDR3 coding DNA: TGTGTCATCAGTTCTCTCAGGGCCTCTGGGGCCAACGTCCTGACTTTC. Translating it yields CVISSLRASGANVLTF.

In its sample, this clonotype was seen a few times. The V and J genes are TRBV12-3 or TRBV12-4 and TRBJ2-3; D not certain. This CDR3 spans 11 amino acids. The CDR3 spells CVISIKDTQYF. The CDR3 DNA reads TGTGTCATCAGTATCAAAGATACGCAGTATTTT.